This T cell receptor beta chain was identified in a study of cytomegalovirus exposure and HLA in healthy donors. General study points: Donor immune exposure was known only as CMV serostatus. Among TCR sequences, most were rare, though some public TCRs appeared in many donors. Specific recognition of CMV antigens was confirmed in vitro for three chains (all CMV-associated).

PCR used 60 Vbeta primers and 13 Jbeta primers. Per the original data handling: There were about 88 million unique TCR beta chains by a later count, and some 10 million of them were shared. This table comes from immunoSEQ multiplex PCR, and its TCRdb copy is limited to in-frame clones, with some not included. Clone size and the V and J calls come from that table; the DNA yielded D and trimming. The sample has about 160,000 clones, around 74% seen once. The germline gives CDR1 GTSNPN, CDR2 SVGIG (reference sequence). CDR3 length: 11 residues. V shed 3 bases and J shed 5 bases, with 4 bases lying between them. This clone was observed a handful of times. What it recognizes is unknown.

The V and J genes are TRBV30 and TRBJ2-2; the D is unclear. The sequenced sample consisted of PBMCs. The receptor's source is a man between 18 and 35 years old in good health and CMV-seronegative. The CDR3, as DNA: TGTGCCTGGAGAATAACCGGGGAGCTGTTTTTT. This encodes CAWRITGELFF. Variable domain in full (rest from reference TRBV30 and TRBJ2-2): SQTIHQWPATLVQPVGSPLSLECTVEGTSNPNLYWYRQAAGRGLQLLFYSVGIGQISSEVPQNLSASRPQDRQFILSSKKLLLSDSGFYLCAWRITGELFFGEGSRLTVL.